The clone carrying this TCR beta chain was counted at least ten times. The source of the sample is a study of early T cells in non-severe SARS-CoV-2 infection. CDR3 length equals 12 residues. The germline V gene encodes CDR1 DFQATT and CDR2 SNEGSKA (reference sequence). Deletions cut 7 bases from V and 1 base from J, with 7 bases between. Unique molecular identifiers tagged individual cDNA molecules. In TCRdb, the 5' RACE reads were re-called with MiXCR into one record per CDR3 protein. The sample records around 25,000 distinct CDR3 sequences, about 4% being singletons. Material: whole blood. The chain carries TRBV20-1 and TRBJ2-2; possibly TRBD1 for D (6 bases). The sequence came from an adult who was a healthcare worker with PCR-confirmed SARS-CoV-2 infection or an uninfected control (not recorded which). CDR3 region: CSGGQNTGELFF. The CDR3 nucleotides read TGCAGTGGGGGACAGAACACCGGGGAGCTGTTTTTT.